Following are 10 T cell receptor beta chains from one sample sequenced in a study of blood T cell repertoires in COVID-19. Sequenced by immunoSEQ multiplex PCR; TCRdb stores in-frame clones only, minus some. The table shows some 400,000 clones, with around 87% occurring only once. Material: PBMCs or T cells enriched from blood (not recorded which). The receptors were gathered from a man younger than 40 who had recovered from COVID-19.

The rearrangement uses TRBV7-9 and TRBJ2-5, with 8 nucleotides matching TRBD1. J was trimmed by 4 bases and V by 4 bases; bases with no gene match: 5. The CDR3 consists of 14 residues. The germline gives CDR1 SEHNR, CDR2 FQNEAQ (reference sequence). CDR3: CASSSGTGPETQYF. In nucleotides, the CDR3 is TGTGCCAGCAGCTCCGGGACAGGACCAGAGACCCAGTACTTC.

Written as DNA, the CDR3 is TGCGCCAGCAGTGCCGGAGACAGGGGTTCCGATACGCAGTATTTT. This gives the protein CASSAGDRGSDTQYF. The J gene is TRBJ2-3, the V gene TRBV10-2; TRBD1 agrees at 8 bases. CDR1 WSHSY and CDR2 SAAADI come from the germline V gene. The V gene end was trimmed by 4 bases and the J gene end by 6 bases; junction bases not matched to a gene: 9. CDR3 size: 15 residues.

V usage is TRBV7-8 and J usage is TRBJ2-7; 11 nucleotides align to TRBD1. CDR1 is SGHVS and CDR2 is FQNEAQ in the germline V gene. J was trimmed by 3 bases and V by 5 bases; bases with no gene match: 6. CDR3 length: 15 amino acids. CDR3 loop: CASSPAGTGGYEQYF. The CDR3 coding sequence is TGTGCCAGCAGCCCCGCCGGGACAGGGGGCTACGAGCAGTACTTC.

The genes are TRBV5-6 and TRBJ1-1, with 8 nucleotides matching TRBD1. This CDR3 is built from 15 residues. Germline CDR1 SGHDT, CDR2 YYEEEE. The junction had 7 bases not matched to a gene; V was cut back by 4 bases and J by 2 bases. The DNA of the CDR3 is TGTGCCAGCAGCCATACCGGACAGGGTAACACTGAAGCTTTCTTT. Amino acid sequence: CASSHTGQGNTEAFF.

The chain couples TRBV4-2 to TRBJ2-2; 8 nucleotides align to TRBD1. Trimming at V came to 0 bases and at J to 7 bases, leaving 13 bases not matched to a gene. The CDR3 has 18 residues. Per the germline V gene, CDR1 is LGHNA and CDR2 is YNFKEQ. CDR3 sequence: CASSQDLETGAMVGELFF. As DNA, the CDR3 is TGTGCCAGCAGCCAAGATCTGGAGACAGGGGCAATGGTCGGGGAGCTGTTTTTT.

This clone was counted a single time. DNA of the CDR3: TGTGCCAGCCGTCGAGGACAGGGAAACACCATATATTTT. Translated, it gives CASRRGQGNTIYF. The V gene is TRBV6-5, the J gene TRBJ1-3, with D possibly being TRBD1 (6 bases). Germline lookup yields CDR1 MNHEY and CDR2 SVGAGI. This CDR3 is 13 amino acids long. The V gene lost 8 bases and the J gene lost 4 bases, with 12 bases spanning the gap.

The chain is built from TRBV5-4 and TRBJ2-1; 8 nucleotides match TRBD2. The CDR3 runs to 15 residues. CDR1 is SGHNT, CDR2 YYREEE, per germline (reference sequence). V lost 3 bases and J lost 8; bases outside the gene matches: 10. The chain's CDR3 is CASSSGLGFKDEQFF. The CDR3 region has the DNA TGTGCCAGCAGCTCGGGACTAGGGTTCAAGGATGAGCAGTTCTTC.

The chain is built from TRBV19 and TRBJ2-5; maybe TRBD1 (5 bases). This CDR3 has 15 residues. Per germline, CDR1 LNHDA and CDR2 SQIVND (reference sequence). The germline V and J ends were trimmed by 0 bases and 8 bases, with 16 bases remaining between them. The CDR3 DNA reads as TGTGCCAGTAGTATAGATGGGGCCAGCCCAGGAACCCAGTACTTC. Translation: CASSIDGASPGTQYF.

This chain links TRBV7-9 with TRBJ1-2; unclear D gene. This CDR3 has 11 residues. Germline V lookup: CDR1 SEHNR, CDR2 FQNEAQ (reference sequence). The V end lost 3 bases, the J end lost 10 bases, and 9 bases lay between the germline ends. The CDR3 is CASSFGENYTF. CDR3 in DNA: TGTGCCAGCAGCTTCGGGGAAAACTACACCTTC.

This chain connects TRBV4-1 to TRBJ2-3; 13 nucleotides agree with TRBD2. J was trimmed by 4 bases and V by 3 bases; bases with no gene match: 10. CDR1 is MGHRA, CDR2 YSYEKL, per germline. CDR3 length: 18 residues. The CDR3 DNA is TGCGCCAGCAGCCACGATAGGAGACTAGCGGGGGGCTCAGATACGCAGTATTTT. As protein: CASSHDRRLAGGSDTQYF.